Described below is a single TCR beta chain sequence and its context. This sample stems from a study of blood T cell repertoires in COVID-19. Study at large: PBMCs, B-cell-depleted T cells, or T cells provided the cDNA or gDNA that made up the material.

Under the authors' procedure: It was from reference gene primer amplification that nucleated cell counts were estimated. Libraries were prepared by immunoSEQ multiplex PCR; TCRdb keeps only in-frame clonotypes and omits some of them. V, J and clone size derive from that table, while D and trimming were established from the DNA sequence. Among 100,000 to 150,000 clones, over 75% were seen once, and the ten largest hold 5% to 7.5%. CDR3 length: 16 amino acids. Germline V gene lookup returns CDR1 LGHNA and CDR2 YSLEER. Trimming shortened V by 0 bases and J by 1 base, and 13 bases separated the two germline ends.

The chain has TRBV4-3 and TRBJ2-7; D unclear. Specimen: peripheral blood. This TCR derives from an elderly man with active or convalescent COVID-19. The CDR3 DNA reads as TGCGCCAGCAGCCAAGATTGGTCAGGCCCTTCCTACGAGCAGTACTTC. This codes for CASSQDWSGPSYEQYF.